Below are 26 T cell receptor beta chains sequenced from a single sample in a study of beta chain features in type 1 diabetes. These TCRs' antigens remain unknown. The isolated RNA, all of it, was reverse transcribed, so expressed TCRB transcripts were what got sequenced. Some clones are missing from TCRdb's copy, which holds only in-frame ones; the method was immunoSEQ multiplex PCR. Among 240,000 or so clones listed, about 15% were seen once. Overall study results and limits: TCRB CDR3 length was moderately but significantly reduced in all four CD4+ subsets of Type 1 diabetes patients.

Sequencing was done on a sample of naive CD4+ T cells from blood. The origin of the receptors is a man aged 25-40 years with type 1 diabetes.

The gene calls are TRBV15 and TRBJ2-3; 10 bases fit TRBD2. Germline values: CDR1 LNHNV, CDR2 YYDKDF (reference sequence). Losses at the gene ends were 2 bases for V and 1 base for J; bases not matched to a gene: 3. The CDR3 loop spans 16 amino acids. DNA for the CDR3: TGTGCCACCAGCAGACTTGGACTAGCGGGCACAGATACGCAGTATTTT. Its protein is CATSRLGLAGTDTQYF.

The V call is TRBV19, the J call TRBJ1-5; a weak D match, TRBD1 (5 bases). The CDR3 is 15 amino acids. Germline lookup yields CDR1 LNHDA and CDR2 SQIVND (reference sequence). V was trimmed by 3 bases and J by 1 base, leaving 10 bases between them. DNA for the CDR3: TGTGCCAGTAGTATCGGGCAGGGAAGCAATCAGCCCCAGCATTTT. It translates to CASSIGQGSNQPQHF. Complete variable domain (other parts from reference TRBV19 and TRBJ1-5): DGGITQSPKYLFRKEGQNVTLSCEQNLNHDAMYWYRQDPGQGLRLIYYSQIVNDFQKGDIAEGYSVSREKKESFPLTVTSAQKNPTAFYLCASSIGQGSNQPQHFGDGTRLSIL.

In this sample, this clone turned up a few times. The V call is TRBV2, the J call TRBJ2-5; 12 bases are a match to TRBD2. The V and J ends lost 3 bases and 5 bases, in that order; junction bases with no gene match: 10. Germline values: CDR1 SNHLY, CDR2 FYNNEI. The CDR3 sequence is 17 residues long. CDR3 loop: CASSEGLAGKLRETQYF. The CDR3 coding sequence is TGTGCCAGCAGTGAGGGACTAGCGGGTAAACTGAGGGAGACCCAGTACTTC.

This clone turned up a few times. The chain employs TRBV6-1 and TRBJ2-7; maybe TRBD1 (6 bases). CDR1 is MNHNS and CDR2 is SASEGT in the germline V gene. V was trimmed by 4 bases and J by 1 base, leaving 11 bases between them. CDR3 size: 14 residues. The CDR3 DNA reads as TGTGCCAGCAGTGCTCAGGGGTATTCCTACGAGCAGTACTTC. It specifies CASSAQGYSYEQYF.

This clone appeared once. The chain employs TRBV1 and TRBJ2-3; the table's D gene call, TRBD2, was not cross checked with the DNA. TRBV1 counts as a pseudogene. CDR3 length: 18 residues. In DNA, the CDR3 is TGCACCAGCAGCCAAGAAGTGACTAGCGGGCCTTGCACAGATACGCAGTATTTT. Residues: CTSSQEVTSGPCTDTQYF.

This clone was seen a few times. The chain employs TRBV19 and TRBJ2-5; unclear D gene. Germline CDR1 LNHDA, CDR2 SQIVND (reference sequence). The CDR3 is 13 amino acids. Trimming left V 5 bases short and J 5 bases short, with 12 bases between. CDR3 residues: CASSPRVMETQYF. In nucleotides, the CDR3 is TGTGCCAGTAGTCCCCGGGTAATGGAGACCCAGTACTTC.

V is TRBV9 and J is TRBJ2-3; the D is unclear. The CDR3 length is 13 residues. The germline gives CDR1 SGDLS, CDR2 YYNGEE. The V end lost 6 bases, the J end lost 2 bases, and 10 bases lay between the germline ends. CDR3 bases: TGTGCCAGCAACCGTGGAGACACAGATACGCAGTATTTT. Translating it yields CASNRGDTDTQYF.

A few counts support this clone. The chain is built from TRBV29-1 and TRBJ2-1, with 9 bases lining up with TRBD2. From germline, CDR1 is SQVTM and CDR2 ANQGSEA. Trimming removed 3 bases from V and 9 bases from J; junction bases left unmatched: 3. This CDR3 has 12 residues. This CDR3 is CSVDVSGGEQFF. The CDR3 coding sequence is TGCAGCGTTGATGTTAGCGGGGGTGAGCAGTTCTTC.

The chain couples TRBV29-1 to TRBJ2-1, with 9 bases identical to TRBD1. The CDR3 runs 16 residues. V lost 3 bases to trimming and J lost 7 bases; unmatched junction nucleotides: 13. The germline V gene has CDR1 SQVTM and CDR2 ANQGSEA. CDR3 region: CSVDRPGQGQMNEQFF. The CDR3 bases are TGCAGCGTTGACCGACCGGGACAGGGTCAAATGAATGAGCAGTTCTTC.

This chain uses TRBV7-9 with TRBJ1-1; TRBD1 is a possible D gene (5 bases). V lost 1 base and J 1 base, leaving 10 bases between the germline ends. The germline CDR1 and CDR2 sequences are SEHNR and FQNEAQ (reference sequence). The CDR3 loop spans 15 amino acids. The CDR3 sequence: CASSLEAGQNTEAFF. As DNA, the CDR3 is TGTGCCAGCAGCTTAGAGGCAGGACAGAACACTGAAGCTTTCTTT.

The chain couples TRBV19 to TRBJ1-5; 10 bases line up with TRBD1. Germline assignment: CDR1 LNHDA and CDR2 SQIVND (reference sequence). Trimming took 6 bases from V and 5 from J; bases not matched to a gene: 4. The CDR3 totals 14 residues. CDR3 coding DNA: TGTGCCAGTAGGAAGACAGGGGGCGATCAGCCCCAGCATTTT. Protein product: CASRKTGGDQPQHF. Full variable domain (outside the CDR3, taken from reference TRBV19 and TRBJ1-5): DGGITQSPKYLFRKEGQNVTLSCEQNLNHDAMYWYRQDPGQGLRLIYYSQIVNDFQKGDIAEGYSVSREKKESFPLTVTSAQKNPTAFYLCASRKTGGDQPQHFGDGTRLSIL.

The chain employs TRBV14 and TRBJ1-1, with D perhaps TRBD1 (5 bases). The ends were cut back, 9 bases at V and 4 bases at J, with 18 bases in the middle. The germline V gene has CDR1 SGHDN and CDR2 FVKESK. The CDR3 runs to 14 residues. The CDR3 protein is CARGERGVATEAFF. CDR3 sequence (DNA): TGTGCCAGAGGGGAGCGGGGGGTGGCCACTGAAGCTTTCTTT. The full variable domain, in which reference TRBV14 and TRBJ1-1 provide the parts outside the CDR3, is EAGVTQFPSHSVIEKGQTVTLRCDPISGHDNLYWYRRVMGKEIKFLLHFVKESKQDESGMPNNRFLAERTGGTYSTLKVQPAELEDSGVYFCARGERGVATEAFFGQGTRLTVV.

This clone has just a few counts. The J gene is TRBJ2-3, the V gene TRBV11-3; no definite D call. Germline V lookup: CDR1 SGHNT, CDR2 YENEEA. V dropped 4 bases and J dropped 6 bases, with 11 bases sitting between them. This CDR3 spans 13 amino acids. The CDR3 protein is CASSYGPPDTQYF. The CDR3, as DNA: TGTGCCAGCAGCTACGGTCCCCCTGATACGCAGTATTTT. Complete variable domain (other parts from reference TRBV11-3 and TRBJ2-3): EAGVVQSPRYKIIEKKQPVAFWCNPISGHNTLYWYLQNLGQGPELLIRYENEEAVDDSQLPKDRFSAERLKGVDSTLKIQPAELGDSAVYLCASSYGPPDTQYFGPGTRLTVL.

The CDR3 DNA is TGTGCCAGCAGCTTACTGGCTAGCGGGGGGGCCTACGAGCAGTACTTC. Protein product: CASSLLASGGAYEQYF. The rearrangement joins TRBV11-3 to TRBJ2-7; 12 bases align to TRBD2. V was clipped by 2 bases and J by 2 bases; unmatched bases: 4. Per germline, CDR1 SGHNT and CDR2 YENEEA. The CDR3 covers 16 residues.

The chain is built from TRBV4-2 and TRBJ2-1, with 14 bases identical to TRBD2. The trim removed 0 bases at V and 8 bases at J, leaving 6 bases unmatched. Per germline, CDR1 LGHNA and CDR2 YNFKEQ. The CDR3 is 17 amino acids. CDR3 amino acids: CASSQEGGTSGRYEQFF. CDR3 nucleotides: TGTGCCAGCAGCCAAGAGGGGGGGACTAGCGGGAGATATGAGCAGTTCTTC.

The chain carries TRBV5-1 and TRBJ2-5; 13 bases agree with TRBD2. This CDR3 is 16 amino acids long. Germline values: CDR1 SGHRS, CDR2 YFSETQ. J lost 2 bases, V lost 4 bases, and 5 bases had no gene match. CDR3 amino acids: CASSLQGLAGQETQYF. In DNA, the CDR3 is TGCGCCAGCAGCCTCCAGGGACTAGCGGGACAAGAGACCCAGTACTTC.

The CDR3 spells CASSFLRTSGEQYF. The CDR3 DNA reads TGCGCCAGCAGCTTTTTAAGGACTAGCGGCGAGCAGTACTTC. The J gene is TRBJ2-7, the V gene TRBV5-1; 10 bases line up with TRBD2. V lost 2 bases and J lost 6; bases outside the gene matches: 5. Germline CDR1 is SGHRS and CDR2 is YFSETQ. The CDR3 has 14 residues.

The chain uses TRBV2 and TRBJ2-5, with 10 positions matching TRBD2. V gave up 5 bases and J gave up 5 bases; unmatched junction bases: 2. This CDR3 comprises 13 residues. The germline V gene encodes CDR1 SNHLY and CDR2 FYNNEI. The CDR3 loop reads CASSISGGETQYF. In nucleotides, the CDR3 is TGTGCCAGCAGTATTAGCGGGGGGGAGACCCAGTACTTC.

This clone showed up just a few times. The V call is TRBV4-2, the J call TRBJ2-1; 11 bases agree with TRBD2. The germline gives CDR1 LGHNA, CDR2 YNFKEQ. Trimming removed 1 base from V and 13 bases from J; junction bases left unmatched: 24. The CDR3 is 20 amino acids. CDR3 region: CASSQGTGQGTSSGGQSQFF. In DNA, the CDR3 is TGTGCCAGCAGCCAAGGGACAGGACAGGGGACTTCTAGCGGGGGGCAATCCCAGTTCTTC.

The DNA for the CDR3 is TGCGCCAGCAGCTTGGAATCTAGGGGCGGGGCAGATACGCAGTATTTT. Its translation is CASSLESRGGADTQYF. This rearrangement joins TRBV5-1 to TRBJ2-3, with D possibly being TRBD2 (6 bases). The CDR3 totals 16 residues. CDR1 and CDR2 (germline): SGHRS, YFSETQ. V lost 0 bases, J lost 4 bases, and 15 bases lay in between.

The chain uses TRBV2 and TRBJ1-1, with D tentatively TRBD1 (6 bases). V lost 8 bases, J lost 3 bases, and 13 bases lay in between. Per germline, CDR1 SNHLY and CDR2 FYNNEI. This CDR3 is 13 amino acids long. The CDR3 loop reads CASGRQADTEAFF. DNA for the CDR3: TGTGCCAGCGGGCGACAGGCGGACACTGAAGCTTTCTTT.

The rearrangement joins TRBV6-1 to TRBJ2-5, with D tentatively TRBD2 (6 bases). The CDR3 has 15 amino acids. Germline CDR1 and CDR2: MNHNS and SASEGT. V was cut by 5 bases and J by 5 bases, with 18 bases left in between. Written as DNA, the CDR3 is TGTGCCAGCAGTACCCCGAGGAGGGGAGAGGAGACCCAGTACTTC. Protein product: CASSTPRRGEETQYF.

The genes are TRBV2 and TRBJ1-2; the D gene is possibly TRBD1 (5 bases). Per the germline V gene, CDR1 is SNHLY and CDR2 is FYNNEI. This CDR3 is built from 14 residues. Trimming cost V 8 bases and J 0 bases, with 13 bases left between them. CDR3 protein: CASSVTVTNYGYTF. CDR3 nucleotide sequence: TGTGCCAGCTCAGTGACAGTAACTAACTATGGCTACACCTTC.

This clone was recorded a few times. The V gene is TRBV7-9, the J gene TRBJ1-4, with unresolved D. CDR1 is SEHNR and CDR2 is FQNEAQ in the germline V gene (reference sequence). CDR3 length equals 15 residues. Trimming shortened V by 5 bases and J by 0 bases, and 10 bases separated the two germline ends. DNA of the CDR3: TGTGCCAGCAGCGCGTCCACTGCAACTAATGAAAAACTGTTTTTT. This translates into CASSASTATNEKLFF. Full variable domain (outside the CDR3, taken from reference TRBV7-9 and TRBJ1-4): DTGVSQNPRHKITKRGQNVTFRCDPISEHNRLYWYRQTLGQGPEFLTYFQNEAQLEKSRLLSDRFSAERPKGSFSTLEIQRTEQGDSAMYLCASSASTATNEKLFFGSGTQLSVL.

This rearrangement joins TRBV5-1 to TRBJ2-1, with 9 bases that match TRBD2. The CDR3 is 12 amino acids. The germline V gene encodes CDR1 SGHRS and CDR2 YFSETQ. Trimming removed 3 bases from V and 10 bases from J; junction bases left unmatched: 2. CDR3 amino acids: CASSSGLAEQFF. CDR3 bases: TGCGCCAGCAGCTCTGGACTAGCGGAGCAGTTCTTC.

This clone showed up just a few times. This chain links TRBV11-2 with TRBJ2-7; no clear D. CDR1 is SGHAT, CDR2 FQNNGV, per germline. The CDR3 is 12 amino acids. The V and J ends lost 5 bases and 3 bases respectively, with 8 bases between them. DNA for the CDR3: TGTGCCAGCAGCCCCTCTAGCTACGAGCAGTACTTC. It codes for CASSPSSYEQYF.